The 22 T cell receptor beta chains below all came from one sample that was sequenced in a study of T cell repertoires in aging, cancer and after chemotherapy. Peripheral blood genomic DNA, not sorted cells or RNA, was the template. A mixed TRB-A/B primer pool amplified rearranged TRB by multiplex touch-down PCR. From the multiplex PCR reads, TCRdb called clonotypes with MiXCR, one entry per CDR3 protein. The table includes roughly 6,000 distinct CDR3 sequences, 21% detected once. Sequencing was carried out using blood. Source of these receptors: a human donor with a blood cancer.

This clonotype is medium-sized. The rearrangement uses TRBV19 and TRBJ1-4; 10 bases agree with TRBD1. V lost 4 bases, J lost 8 bases, and 7 bases stayed unmatched. The CDR3 spans 15 residues. Germline V gene data show CDR1 as LNHDA and CDR2 as SQIVND (reference sequence). CDR3 in DNA: TGTGCCAGTAGTACCACCGGGACAGGGGACGAAAAACTGTTTTTT. This translates into CASSTTGTGDEKLFF.

The chain is built from TRBV28 and TRBJ2-1; perhaps TRBD2 as D (5 bases). Trimming left V 1 base short and J 8 bases short, with 12 bases between. Germline CDR1 reads MDHEN; CDR2 reads SYDVKM. The CDR3 has 14 residues. CDR3: CASSLSPGLDEQFF. In DNA, the CDR3 is TGTGCCAGCAGTTTATCCCCTGGACTGGATGAGCAGTTCTTC. Full variable domain (missing parts from reference TRBV28 and TRBJ2-1): DVKVTQSSRYLVKRTGEKVFLECVQDMDHENMFWYRQDPGLGLRLIYFSYDVKMKEKGDIPEGYSVSREKKERFSLILESASTNQTSMYLCASSLSPGLDEQFFGPGTRLTVL.

With regard to this clonotype: A much larger clonotype is one base distant, so this may be a read error. The rearrangement links TRBV6-1 to TRBJ1-6; 9 bases align to TRBD1. The germline CDR1 and CDR2 sequences are MNHNS and SASEGT. CDR3 length: 20 amino acids. Here the CDR3 reads CASRKAGQGLGSSYNSPLRF. The CDR3 region has the DNA TGTGCCAGCAGAAAAGCGGGACAGGGCTTAGGGAGCTCCTATAATTCACCCCTCCGCTTT.

The chain links TRBV6-1 to TRBJ1-5, with 7 bases identical to TRBD1. Germline-derived CDR1 and CDR2 are MNHNS and SASEGT. This CDR3 region has 15 residues. The V segment lost 1 base and the J segment 7 bases; nucleotides outside the gene matches: 7. CDR3 amino acids: CASSEGQGGSQPQHF. The CDR3 DNA follows: TGTGCCAGCAGTGAAGGACAGGGAGGAAGCCAGCCCCAGCATTTT.

This clonotype was found a few times. The V and J genes are TRBV28 and TRBJ2-1, with D uncertain. Germline CDR1 and CDR2: MDHEN and SYDVKM. The CDR3 extends over 11 amino acids. The V gene lost 2 bases and the J gene lost 11 bases, with 7 bases spanning the gap. The CDR3 protein is CASSLLAKQFF. The CDR3 DNA reads as TGTGCCAGCAGTTTACTGGCAAAGCAGTTCTTC.

This clonotype qualifies as medium-sized (0.01 to 0.1%). CDR3 protein: CSVEDRGGDEKLFF. The CDR3, as DNA: TGCAGCGTTGAAGATCGTGGGGGTGACGAAAAACTGTTTTTT. J is TRBJ1-4 and V is TRBV29-1; perhaps TRBD1 as D (5 bases). Germline CDR1 SQVTM, CDR2 ANQGSEA. This CDR3 comprises 14 residues. Between the trimmed V and J ends, which lost 0 bases and 8 bases, there was a span of 13 bases.

For this clonotype: This may be a read error: a much more frequent sequence differs by one nucleotide. The CDR3 here is CTSSTPLTGRPLNEQFF. As DNA, the CDR3 is TGTACCAGCTCCACCCCTTTGACTGGACGACCCCTCAATGAGCAGTTCTTC. The genes are TRBV6-4 and TRBJ2-1; D uncertain. CDR1 and CDR2 (germline): MRHNA, SNTAGT. This CDR3 spans 17 amino acids.

This clonotype occurred a few times. J is TRBJ1-1 and V is TRBV19, with 9 nucleotides matching TRBD1. V dropped 8 bases and J dropped 9; count of bases not matched to a gene: 4. The CDR3 has 11 residues. Germline V CDR1 and CDR2: LNHDA, SQIVND (reference sequence). The CDR3 loop is CASGDRDQAFF. The CDR3 DNA follows: TGTGCCAGTGGGGACAGGGACCAAGCTTTCTTT.

The rearrangement links TRBV7-3 to TRBJ2-5; TRBD1 is a possible D gene (5 bases). V dropped 5 bases and J dropped 4 bases, with 11 bases sitting between them. The CDR3 extends over 13 amino acids. Germline V gives CDR1 SGHTA, CDR2 FQGTGA. Here the CDR3 DNA reads TGTGCCAGCAGCCCAGGGTCCGGAGAGACCCAGTACTTC. Translating gives CASSPGSGETQYF.

This clonotype was detected only a few times. The chain joins TRBV5-1 to TRBJ2-7; D unresolved. This CDR3 has 14 amino acids. Trimming took 1 base from V and 0 from J, leaving 8 bases between them. Germline V gives CDR1 SGHRS, CDR2 YFSETQ. Written as DNA, the CDR3 is TGCGCCAGCAGCTTGACCAAGAGCTCCTACGAGCAGTACTTC. Translating gives CASSLTKSSYEQYF. Supplemented by reference TRBV5-1 and TRBJ2-7, the full variable domain reads KAGVTQTPRYLIKTRGQQVTLSCSPISGHRSVSWYQQTPGQGLQFLFEYFSETQRNKGNFPGRFSGRQFSNSRSEMNVSTLELGDSALYLCASSLTKSSYEQYFGPGTRLTVT.

This clonotype is judged medium-sized (0.01 to 0.1%). The rearrangement joins TRBV27 to TRBJ2-2, with D uncertain. The germline V and J ends were trimmed by 2 bases and 0 bases, with 10 bases remaining between them. CDR1 is MNHEY, CDR2 SMNVEV, per germline (reference sequence). This CDR3 spans 16 amino acids. The CDR3 region is CASSLASTTNTGELFF. In nucleotides, the CDR3 is TGTGCCAGCAGTTTAGCTTCCACAACGAACACCGGGGAGCTGTTTTTT.

As to this clonotype: This may be a read error: a much more frequent sequence differs by one nucleotide. The rearrangement joins TRBV5-6 to TRBJ1-3; no clear D gene. From germline, CDR1 is SGHDT and CDR2 YYEEEE. The CDR3 contains 15 residues. Trimming stripped 5 bases from V and 0 bases from J, with 12 bases between. The CDR3 DNA reads as TGTGCCAGCAGGTTCCGACGGAGCTCTGGAAACACCATATATTTT. As protein: CASRFRRSSGNTIYF.

Judged by abundance, this clonotype is medium-sized. The genes are TRBV29-1 and TRBJ2-7; the match to TRBD2 covers 8 bases. The CDR3 sequence is 13 residues long. Losses at the gene ends were 6 bases for V and 7 bases for J; bases not matched to a gene: 11. The germline gives CDR1 SQVTM, CDR2 ANQGSEA. CDR3 sequence: CSVPGGGFGEQYF. The CDR3 DNA reads TGCAGCGTACCGGGAGGGGGTTTCGGAGAGCAGTACTTC.

Only one count was recorded for this clonotype. A much larger clone sits a single nucleotide away, making a read error possible. The chain carries TRBV6-6 and TRBJ2-7; D may be TRBD1 (6 bases). This CDR3 has 13 residues. Germline V CDR1 and CDR2: MNHNY, SVGAGI (reference sequence). V lost 6 bases and J 2 bases, leaving 11 bases between the germline ends. The CDR3 region is CASSPTGTYEQYF. The DNA of the CDR3 is TGTGCCAGCAGCCCCACAGGGACCTACGAGCAGTACTTC.

This clonotype is judged medium-sized (0.01 to 0.1%). This chain links TRBV6-4 with TRBJ2-6; D unresolved. This CDR3 has 13 residues. Deletions cut 10 bases from V and 0 bases from J, with 7 bases between. Germline V gene sequence: CDR1 MRHNA, CDR2 SNTAGT. In DNA form, the CDR3 reads TGTGCCACCAAAGCCTCTGGGGCCAACGTCCTGACTTTC. Translation gives CATKASGANVLTF.

This clonotype is medium-sized by share. The V and J genes are TRBV7-9 and TRBJ2-1; D possibly matches TRBD1 or TRBD2 (6 bases each). The CDR3 sequence is 13 residues long. Germline CDR1 and CDR2: SEHNR and FQNEAQ (reference sequence). Trimming removed 10 bases at V and 5 bases at J, with 15 bases between. The CDR3 DNA reads as TGTGCCACCCAAAGGGGGGACGACAATGAGCAGTTCTTC. The encoded protein is CATQRGDDNEQFF.

By frequency in the sample, this clonotype is medium-sized. The V call is TRBV6-2 or TRBV6-3, the J call TRBJ2-1, with D perhaps matching TRBD2 (8 bases). The CDR3 is 17 amino acids. Trimming removed 6 bases at V and 3 bases at J, with 21 bases between. The germline CDR1 and CDR2 sequences are MNHEY and SVGEGT. CDR3 residues: CASSPDRVAGGYNEQFF. In nucleotides, the CDR3 is TGTGCCAGCAGCCCTGACAGGGTGGCGGGAGGCTACAATGAGCAGTTCTTC.

By share, this clonotype ranks as medium-sized. The CDR3 protein is CASSLIGEGNTEAFF. CDR3 nucleotides: TGTGCCAGCAGTTTAATAGGGGAGGGGAACACTGAAGCTTTCTTT. The rearrangement uses TRBV27 and TRBJ1-1; TRBD1 is a possible D gene (5 bases). With 2 bases removed from V and 1 base from J, the gap between germline ends came to 11 bases. CDR3 length equals 15 residues. CDR1 is MNHEY and CDR2 is SMNVEV in the germline V gene (reference sequence).

The DNA for the CDR3 is TGTGCCAGCAACGATGACAGGGGGCCCCACGAGCAGTACTTC. Protein product: CASNDDRGPHEQYF. V usage is TRBV7-9 and J usage is TRBJ2-7, with 10 bases fitting TRBD1. Trimming cost V 7 bases and J 5 bases; bases outside gene matches: 8. CDR1 is SEHNR and CDR2 is FQNEAQ in the germline V gene (reference sequence). This CDR3 has 14 residues.

This clonotype rates as medium-sized. V gene TRBV28 combines with J gene TRBJ2-5, with 10 bases lining up with TRBD2. Germline trimming cut 4 bases from V and 5 bases from J; bases unmatched to any gene: 7. CDR1 is MDHEN, CDR2 SYDVKM, per germline. The CDR3 consists of 15 residues. As DNA, the CDR3 is TGTGCCAGCAGTTCCGGATCGACTAGCGGGGAGACCCAGTACTTC. Protein product: CASSSGSTSGETQYF.

The V gene is TRBV13, the J gene TRBJ2-1; 8 bases are shared with TRBD2. V dropped 1 base and J dropped 7; count of bases not matched to a gene: 3. The CDR3 runs to 14 residues. The V gene's germline CDR1 is PRHDT and CDR2 FYEKMQ (reference sequence). The CDR3 sequence: CASSLVAGGNEQFF. Written as DNA, the CDR3 is TGTGCCAGCAGCTTAGTTGCGGGGGGAAATGAGCAGTTCTTC.

This clonotype occurred a few times. V usage is TRBV24-1 and J usage is TRBJ2-1; TRBD2 matches 8 bases. The V and J ends lost 1 base and 2 bases, in that order; junction bases with no gene match: 9. Per the germline V gene, CDR1 is KGHDR and CDR2 is SFDVKD. CDR3 length: 18 amino acids. The CDR3 sequence is CATSDFTSGSGPYNEQFF. The CDR3 nucleotides are TGTGCCACCAGTGATTTTACTAGCGGCTCCGGGCCCTACAATGAGCAGTTCTTC.